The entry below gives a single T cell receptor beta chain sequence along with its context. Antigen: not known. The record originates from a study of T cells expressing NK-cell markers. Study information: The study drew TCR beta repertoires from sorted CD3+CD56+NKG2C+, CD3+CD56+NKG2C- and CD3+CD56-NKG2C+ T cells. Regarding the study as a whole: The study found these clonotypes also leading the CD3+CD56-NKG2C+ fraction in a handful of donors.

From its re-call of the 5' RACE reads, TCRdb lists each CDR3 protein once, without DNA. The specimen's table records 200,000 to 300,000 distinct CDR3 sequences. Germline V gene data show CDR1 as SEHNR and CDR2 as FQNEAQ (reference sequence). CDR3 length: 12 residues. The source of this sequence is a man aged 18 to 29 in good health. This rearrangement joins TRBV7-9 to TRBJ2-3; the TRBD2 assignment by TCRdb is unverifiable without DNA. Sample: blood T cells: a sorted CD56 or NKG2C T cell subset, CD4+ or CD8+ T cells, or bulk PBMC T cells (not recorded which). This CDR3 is CASREGSGTQYF. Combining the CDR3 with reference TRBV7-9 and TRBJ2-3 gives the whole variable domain DTGVSQNPRHKITKRGQNVTFRCDPISEHNRLYWYRQTLGQGPEFLTYFQNEAQLEKSRLLSDRFSAERPKGSFSTLEIQRTEQGDSAMYLCASREGSGTQYFGPGTRLTVL.